This TCR beta chain is from a study of shared clonotypes between healthy human individuals. TCRdb's table, derived via immunoSEQ multiplex PCR, lists solely in-frame clones and lacks some. Among roughly 2.5 million clones listed, about 92% were seen once. This CDR3 is 11 amino acids long. Germline V gives CDR1 ENHRY, CDR2 SYGVKD. V was pared by 11 bases and J by 2 bases, with 9 bases between. As concerns this clone: This same CDR3 is encoded by further DNA sequences in the sample.

The specimen sequenced was naive CD4+ T cells sorted from blood. Subset specified: CD45RA+ positively selected. The TCR comes from a young man in good health. V gene TRBV10-3 combines with J gene TRBJ2-5, with a weak D call TRBD2 (6 bases). CDR3 DNA: TGTGCCTCTGGGGGGCAAGAGACCCAGTACTTC. Encoded protein: CASGGQETQYF.